The clone carrying this TCR beta chain showed up just once. What it binds is not known. The sample originates from a study of CD8+ T cells in alopecia areata. Sequencing used cDNA as its template, made by extracting RNA and reverse transcribing it. Profiled with immunoSEQ multiplex PCR; TCRdb holds only in-frame clones, not every one. Counted here are more than 95,000 clones, roughly 41% occurring once; the ten biggest clones make up about 1.4%. It was from PBMCs that CD4+ and CD8+ T cells were sorted. V was cut by 6 bases and J by 4 bases, with 13 bases left in between. Per germline, CDR1 MNHEY and CDR2 SMNVEV (reference sequence). This CDR3 is 13 amino acids long. Study-level results: There were also resident alphabeta T cells of normal skin sequenced in scalp samples.

Sample: CD4+ T cells sorted from blood. The chain joins TRBV27 to TRBJ2-7; possible D gene TRBD1, 5 bases. The clonotype comes from a human donor with alopecia areata. CDR3 coding DNA: TGTGCCAGCAGCCGAACGCAGGGATACGAGCAGTACTTC. This encodes CASSRTQGYEQYF.